This entry concerns a single T cell receptor (beta chain). Methods used by the authors: For nucleated cells, counts were estimated from reference gene primer amplification. The data were produced by immunoSEQ multiplex PCR, yet TCRdb's version contains in-frame clones alone and is incomplete. V and J calls plus clone size are reproduced from that table; the DNA served to infer D and trimming. Among more than 95,000 clones listed, roughly 74% were seen once. This specimen comes from a study of blood T cell repertoires in COVID-19. Study-wide context: Donors in the United States, Italy and Spain gave samples during acute or convalescent COVID-19. Sources were T cells, B-cell-depleted T cells, or PBMCs; the material itself was cDNA or gDNA.

Germline CDR1 and CDR2: MGHDK and SYGVNS. V lost 5 bases to trimming and J lost 3 bases, with 5 bases between them. The CDR3 contains 11 residues. Sequenced input: peripheral blood. The rearrangement joins TRBV25-1 to TRBJ2-7; the D gene is possibly TRBD2 (5 bases). This TCR was sampled from a man in his sixties with acute or convalescent COVID-19. CDR3 sequence reads: CASSRGYEQYF. CDR3 coding DNA: TGTGCCAGCAGTCGGGGCTACGAGCAGTACTTC.